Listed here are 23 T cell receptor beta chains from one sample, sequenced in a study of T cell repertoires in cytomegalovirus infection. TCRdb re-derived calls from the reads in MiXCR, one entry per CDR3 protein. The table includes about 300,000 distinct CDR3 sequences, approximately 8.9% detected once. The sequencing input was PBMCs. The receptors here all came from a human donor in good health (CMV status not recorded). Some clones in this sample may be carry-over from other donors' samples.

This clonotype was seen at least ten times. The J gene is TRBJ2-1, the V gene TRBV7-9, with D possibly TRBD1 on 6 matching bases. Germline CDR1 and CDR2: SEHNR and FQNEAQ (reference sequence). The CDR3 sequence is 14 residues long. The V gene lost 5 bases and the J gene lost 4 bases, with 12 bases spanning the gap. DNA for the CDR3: TGTGCCAGCAGCGAGACAGGTTGGTACAATGAGCAGTTCTTC. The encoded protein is CASSETGWYNEQFF.

The CDR3 DNA reads as TGTGCCAGCAGTATTACCGGGACAGGGGTCAATTCACCCCTCCACTTT. It yields the protein CASSITGTGVNSPLHF. This chain uses TRBV28 with TRBJ1-6; 10 nucleotides line up with TRBD1. The CDR3 extends over 16 amino acids. Per the germline V gene, CDR1 is MDHEN and CDR2 is SYDVKM. With V trimmed by 5 bases and J by 7 bases, 8 bases remained unmatched.

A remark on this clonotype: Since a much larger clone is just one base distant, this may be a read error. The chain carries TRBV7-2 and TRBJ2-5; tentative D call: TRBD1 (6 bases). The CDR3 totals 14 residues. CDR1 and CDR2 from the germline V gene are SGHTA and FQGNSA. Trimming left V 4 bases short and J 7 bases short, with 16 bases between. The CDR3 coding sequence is TGTGCCAGCAGCTACGAGGAACAGGGTACGACCCAGTACTTC. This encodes CASSYEEQGTTQYF.

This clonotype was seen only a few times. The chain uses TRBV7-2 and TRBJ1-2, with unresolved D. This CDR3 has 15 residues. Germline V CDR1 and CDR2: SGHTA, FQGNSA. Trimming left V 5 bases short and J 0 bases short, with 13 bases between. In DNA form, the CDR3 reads TGTGCCAGCAGCGTACGTCCGGCGACTAACTATGGCTACACCTTC. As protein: CASSVRPATNYGYTF.

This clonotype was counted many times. The CDR3 nucleotides are TGCGCCAGCAGCCAAGGACCCTCCCGGGGGGCCTGGAACAATGAGCAGTTCTTC. This translates into CASSQGPSRGAWNNEQFF. The genes are TRBV4-1 and TRBJ2-1, with D perhaps TRBD2 (7 bases). Germline loops: CDR1 MGHRA, CDR2 YSYEKL. Deletions cut 1 base from V and 5 bases from J, with 21 bases between. The CDR3 runs to 18 residues.

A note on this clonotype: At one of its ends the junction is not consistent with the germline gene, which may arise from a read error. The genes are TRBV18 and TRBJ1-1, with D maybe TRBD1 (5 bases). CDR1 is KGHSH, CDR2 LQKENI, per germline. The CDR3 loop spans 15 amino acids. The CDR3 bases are TGTGTCAGCTCAGAACCGACAGCCTTGAACACTGAAGCTTTCTTT. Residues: CVSSEPTALNTEAFF.

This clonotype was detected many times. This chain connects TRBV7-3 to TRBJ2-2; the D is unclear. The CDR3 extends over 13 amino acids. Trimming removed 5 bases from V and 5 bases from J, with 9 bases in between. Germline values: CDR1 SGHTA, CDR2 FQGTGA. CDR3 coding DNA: TGTGCCAGCAGCCAAACTGGTACCGGGGAGCTGTTTTTT. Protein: CASSQTGTGELFF. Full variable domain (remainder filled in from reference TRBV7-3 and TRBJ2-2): GAGVSQTPSNKVTEKGKYVELRCDPISGHTALYWYRQSLGQGPEFLIYFQGTGAADDSGLPNDRFFAVRPEGSVSTLKIQRTERGDSAVYLCASSQTGTGELFFGEGSRLTVL.

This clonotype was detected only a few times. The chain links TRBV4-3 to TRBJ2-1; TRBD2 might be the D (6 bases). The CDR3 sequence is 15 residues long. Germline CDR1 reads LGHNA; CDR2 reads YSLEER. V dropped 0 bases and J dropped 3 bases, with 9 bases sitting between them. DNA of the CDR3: TGCGCCAGCAGCCAAGATGTGACTAGCTACAATGAGCAGTTCTTC. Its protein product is CASSQDVTSYNEQFF.

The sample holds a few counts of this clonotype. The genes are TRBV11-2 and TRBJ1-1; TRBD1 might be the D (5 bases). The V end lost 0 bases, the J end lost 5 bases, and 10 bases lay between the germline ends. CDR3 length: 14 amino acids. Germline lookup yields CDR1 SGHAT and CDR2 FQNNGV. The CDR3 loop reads CASSLDRGFTEAFF. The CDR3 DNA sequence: TGTGCCAGCAGCTTAGATCGGGGGTTTACTGAAGCTTTCTTT.

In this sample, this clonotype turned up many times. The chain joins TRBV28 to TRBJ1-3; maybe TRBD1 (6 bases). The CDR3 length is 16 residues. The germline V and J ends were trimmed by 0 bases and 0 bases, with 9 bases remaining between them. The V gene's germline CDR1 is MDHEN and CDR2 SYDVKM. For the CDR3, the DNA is TGTGCCAGCAGTTTATGGTGGACAGCCTCTGGAAACACCATATATTTT. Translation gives CASSLWWTASGNTIYF. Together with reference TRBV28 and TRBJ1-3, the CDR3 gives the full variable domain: DVKVTQSSRYLVKRTGEKVFLECVQDMDHENMFWYRQDPGLGLRLIYFSYDVKMKEKGDIPEGYSVSREKKERFSLILESASTNQTSMYLCASSLWWTASGNTIYFGEGSWLTVV.

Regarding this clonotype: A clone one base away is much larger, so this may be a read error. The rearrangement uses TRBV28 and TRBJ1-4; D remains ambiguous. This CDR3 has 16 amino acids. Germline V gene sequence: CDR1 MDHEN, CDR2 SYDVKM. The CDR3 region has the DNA TGTGCCAGCAGTTATCCGGGCCAACCAACTATTGAAAAACTGTTTTTT. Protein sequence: CASSYPGQPTIEKLFF. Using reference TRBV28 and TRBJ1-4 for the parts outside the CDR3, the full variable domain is DVKVTQSSRYLVKRTGEKVFLECVQDMDHENMFWYRQDPGLGLRLIYFSYDVKMKEKGDIPEGYSVSREKKERFSLILESASTNQTSMYLCASSYPGQPTIEKLFFGSGTQLSVL.

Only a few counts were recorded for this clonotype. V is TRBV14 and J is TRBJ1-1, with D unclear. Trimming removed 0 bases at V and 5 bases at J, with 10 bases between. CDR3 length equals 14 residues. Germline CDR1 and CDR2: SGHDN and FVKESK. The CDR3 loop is CASSQESWRTEAFF. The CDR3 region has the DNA TGTGCCAGCAGCCAAGAGTCCTGGAGGACTGAAGCTTTCTTT. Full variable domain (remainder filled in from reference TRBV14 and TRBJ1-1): EAGVTQFPSHSVIEKGQTVTLRCDPISGHDNLYWYRRVMGKEIKFLLHFVKESKQDESGMPNNRFLAERTGGTYSTLKVQPAELEDSGVYFCASSQESWRTEAFFGQGTRLTVV.

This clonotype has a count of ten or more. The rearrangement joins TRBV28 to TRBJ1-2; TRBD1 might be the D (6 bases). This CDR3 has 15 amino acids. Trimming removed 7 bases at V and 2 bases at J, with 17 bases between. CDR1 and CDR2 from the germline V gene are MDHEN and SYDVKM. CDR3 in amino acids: CASNSGGQSNYGYTF. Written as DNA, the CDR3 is TGTGCCAGCAACTCTGGGGGGCAGTCGAACTATGGCTACACCTTC.

CDR3 bases: TGCAGCGCGACAGGGTCGTCTGAAGCTTTCTTT. This sequence encodes CSATGSSEAFF. The rearrangement links TRBV29-1 to TRBJ1-1; 7 bases are a match to TRBD1. This CDR3 has 11 residues. J was trimmed by 6 bases and V by 7 bases; bases with no gene match: 5. Germline loops: CDR1 SQVTM, CDR2 ANQGSEA.

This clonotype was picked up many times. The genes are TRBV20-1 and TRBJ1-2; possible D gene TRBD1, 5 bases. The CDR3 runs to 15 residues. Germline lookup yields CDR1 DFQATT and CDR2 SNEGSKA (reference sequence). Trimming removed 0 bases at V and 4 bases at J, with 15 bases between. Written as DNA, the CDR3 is TGCAGTGCTAGAGATGTAGGGGTAGACGTCTATGGCTACACCTTC. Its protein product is CSARDVGVDVYGYTF.

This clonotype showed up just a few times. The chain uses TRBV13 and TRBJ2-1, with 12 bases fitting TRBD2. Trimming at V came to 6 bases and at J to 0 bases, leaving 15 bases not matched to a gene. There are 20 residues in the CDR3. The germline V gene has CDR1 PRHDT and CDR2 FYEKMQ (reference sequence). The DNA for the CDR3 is TGTGCCAGCAGGGGGCACCGACTAGCGGGGGCCTCCAGCTCCTACAATGAGCAGTTCTTC. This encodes CASRGHRLAGASSSYNEQFF.

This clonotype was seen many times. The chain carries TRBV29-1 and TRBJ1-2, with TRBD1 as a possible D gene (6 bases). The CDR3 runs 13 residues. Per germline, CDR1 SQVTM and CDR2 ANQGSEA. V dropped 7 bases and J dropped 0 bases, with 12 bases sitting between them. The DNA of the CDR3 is TGCAGCGATACGACAGGAACTAACTATGGCTACACCTTC. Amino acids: CSDTTGTNYGYTF. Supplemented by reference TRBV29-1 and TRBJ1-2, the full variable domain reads SAVISQKPSRDICQRGTSLTIQCQVDSQVTMMFWYRQQPGQSLTLIATANQGSEATYESGFVIDKFPISRPNLTFSTLTVSNMSPEDSSIYLCSDTTGTNYGYTFGSGTRLTVV.

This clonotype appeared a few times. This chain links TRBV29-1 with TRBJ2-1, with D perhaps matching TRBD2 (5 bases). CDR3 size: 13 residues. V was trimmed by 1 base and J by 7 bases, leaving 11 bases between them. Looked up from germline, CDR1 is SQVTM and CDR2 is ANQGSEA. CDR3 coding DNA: TGCAGCGTTGAAGGTCGGGATCTGAATGAGCAGTTCTTC. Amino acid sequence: CSVEGRDLNEQFF.

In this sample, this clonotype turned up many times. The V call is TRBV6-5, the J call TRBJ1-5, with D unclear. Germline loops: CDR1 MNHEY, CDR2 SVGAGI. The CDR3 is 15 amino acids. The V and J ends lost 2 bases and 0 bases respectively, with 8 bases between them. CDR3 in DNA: TGTGCCAGCAGTTACAGGGCAAATAGCAATCAGCCCCAGCATTTT. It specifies CASSYRANSNQPQHF.

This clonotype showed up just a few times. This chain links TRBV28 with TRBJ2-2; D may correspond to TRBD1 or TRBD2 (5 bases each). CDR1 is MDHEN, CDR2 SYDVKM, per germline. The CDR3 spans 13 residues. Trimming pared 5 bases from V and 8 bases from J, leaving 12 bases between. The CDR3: CASSTRGAGELFF. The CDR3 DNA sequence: TGTGCCAGCAGTACACGGGGCGCAGGGGAGCTGTTTTTT. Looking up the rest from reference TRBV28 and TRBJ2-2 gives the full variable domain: DVKVTQSSRYLVKRTGEKVFLECVQDMDHENMFWYRQDPGLGLRLIYFSYDVKMKEKGDIPEGYSVSREKKERFSLILESASTNQTSMYLCASSTRGAGELFFGEGSRLTVL.

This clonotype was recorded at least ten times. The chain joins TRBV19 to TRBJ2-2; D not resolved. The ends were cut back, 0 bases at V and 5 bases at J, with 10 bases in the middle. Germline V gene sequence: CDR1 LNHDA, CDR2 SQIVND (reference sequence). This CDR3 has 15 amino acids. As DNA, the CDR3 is TGTGCCAGTAGTATAGATCTTTTGACGACCGGGGAGCTGTTTTTT. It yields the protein CASSIDLLTTGELFF.

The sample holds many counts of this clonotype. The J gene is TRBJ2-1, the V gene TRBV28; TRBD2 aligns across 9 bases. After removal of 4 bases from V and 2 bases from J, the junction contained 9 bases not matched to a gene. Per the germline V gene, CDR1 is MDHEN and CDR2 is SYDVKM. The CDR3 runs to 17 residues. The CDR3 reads CASSSLHAGGPYNEQFF. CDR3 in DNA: TGTGCCAGCAGTTCCCTTCATGCGGGGGGGCCCTACAATGAGCAGTTCTTC.

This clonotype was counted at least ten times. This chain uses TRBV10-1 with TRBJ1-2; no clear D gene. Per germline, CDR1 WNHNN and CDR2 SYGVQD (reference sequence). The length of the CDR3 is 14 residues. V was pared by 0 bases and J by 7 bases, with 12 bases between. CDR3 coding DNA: TGCGCCAGCAGTGAGTCGGGAAGGGAGGCTGGCTACACCTTC. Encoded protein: CASSESGREAGYTF.